The 10 T cell receptor beta chains presented below share a single source sample, sequenced in a study of blood T cell repertoires in COVID-19. Libraries were prepared by immunoSEQ multiplex PCR; TCRdb keeps only in-frame clonotypes and omits some of them. Of around 98,000 clones listed, about 80% are singletons. The sequenced sample consisted of peripheral blood. The receptor source for this set is a man in his sixties or seventies with active or convalescent COVID-19.

The chain combines TRBV6-2 or TRBV6-3 with TRBJ1-1; TRBD1 is a possible D gene (6 bases). CDR1 is MNHEY and CDR2 is SVGEGT in the germline V gene. This CDR3 is 15 amino acids long. Trimming took 2 bases from V and 7 from J, leaving 17 bases between them. CDR3 bases: TGTGCCAGCAGTTACCCGCCGACAGGCTTTAATGAAGCTTTCTTT. It codes for CASSYPPTGFNEAFF.

J is TRBJ2-3 and V is TRBV11-2; 10 nucleotides align to TRBD2. After removal of 6 bases from V and 5 bases from J, the junction contained 5 bases not matched to a gene. CDR3 length: 14 amino acids. Per the germline V gene, CDR1 is SGHAT and CDR2 is FQNNGV. CDR3 sequence: CASRSGGAGDTQYF. The CDR3, as DNA: TGTGCCAGCAGAAGCGGGGGGGCTGGAGATACGCAGTATTTT. The full variable domain, rest sourced from reference TRBV11-2 and TRBJ2-3, is EAGVAQSPRYKIIEKRQSVAFWCNPISGHATLYWYQQILGQGPKLLIQFQNNGVVDDSQLPKDRFSAERLKGVDSTLKIQPAKLEDSAVYLCASRSGGAGDTQYFGPGTRLTVL.

The chain uses TRBV7-2 and TRBJ1-5; a weak D match, TRBD1 (6 bases). The CDR3 covers 14 residues. Germline values: CDR1 SGHTA, CDR2 FQGNSA. V was shortened by 5 bases and J by 4 bases, with 12 bases between the two germline ends. CDR3 in DNA: TGTGCCAGCAGCGTCCAGGGGTTTAATCAGCCCCAGCATTTT. Protein product: CASSVQGFNQPQHF.

The chain carries TRBV10-3 and TRBJ2-2; 11 nucleotides align to TRBD1. V lost 11 bases to trimming and J lost 7 bases; unmatched junction nucleotides: 9. The CDR3 length is 14 residues. From germline, CDR1 is ENHRY and CDR2 SYGVKD. The CDR3 DNA reads TGTGCCTCATCCCGGGACAGGGGGAGCGGGGAGCTGTTTTTT. Its translation is CASSRDRGSGELFF.

The J gene is TRBJ2-4, the V gene TRBV6-6; 7 bases line up with TRBD1. Unmatched junction bases numbered 9, after V lost 7 bases and J lost 3 bases. The CDR3 is made up of 15 amino acids. The germline CDR1 and CDR2 sequences are MNHNY and SVGAGI (reference sequence). CDR3 DNA: TGTGCCAGCAACACACAGGGGTTTGGCAAAAACATTCAGTACTTC. Protein sequence: CASNTQGFGKNIQYF.

V is TRBV4-1 and J is TRBJ2-3; 8 nucleotides match TRBD2. CDR3 size: 18 residues. Per the germline V gene, CDR1 is MGHRA and CDR2 is YSYEKL. The ends lost 0 bases at V and 6 bases at J; junction bases unmatched: 14. In DNA, the CDR3 is TGCGCCAGCAGCCAAGATTGGGGGTGGGTGCGGGGGGTTGATACGCAGTATTTT. This translates into CASSQDWGWVRGVDTQYF.

The rearrangement uses TRBV28 and TRBJ2-7, with D possibly matching TRBD1 (5 bases). The germline V and J ends were trimmed by 1 base and 4 bases, with 14 bases remaining between them. The germline CDR1 and CDR2 sequences are MDHEN and SYDVKM. The CDR3 consists of 15 residues. The CDR3 loop is CASSLSLTAGYEQYF. Here the CDR3 DNA reads TGTGCCAGCAGTTTATCCTTGACAGCCGGATACGAGCAGTACTTC.

The chain combines TRBV4-3 with TRBJ2-7; 8 positions match TRBD1. CDR3 length equals 15 residues. V shed 3 bases and J 0 bases; nucleotides not matched to a gene: 4. Germline loops: CDR1 LGHNA, CDR2 YSLEER. The CDR3 reads CASSHSTGASYEQYF. For the CDR3, the DNA is TGCGCCAGCAGCCACTCGACAGGGGCCTCCTACGAGCAGTACTTC.

The rearrangement links TRBV9 to TRBJ2-3; 7 bases are shared with TRBD1. V lost 0 bases to trimming and J lost 3 bases; unmatched junction nucleotides: 4. The CDR3 contains 15 residues. Germline CDR1 and CDR2: SGDLS and YYNGEE. This CDR3 is CASSVGTGATDTQYF. As DNA, the CDR3 is TGTGCCAGCAGCGTAGGAACAGGGGCAACAGATACGCAGTATTTT.

CDR3 nucleotides: TGCGCCAGCAGCCAAGTGCACAGGGAGAACACTGAAGCTTTCTTT. Translation: CASSQVHRENTEAFF. V and J are TRBV4-3 and TRBJ1-1, with a tentative D call TRBD1 (6 bases). With 1 base removed from V and 1 base from J, the gap between germline ends came to 10 bases. The CDR3 extends over 15 amino acids. Germline V lookup: CDR1 LGHNA, CDR2 YSLEER.